This TCR beta chain was found in a study of OX40 agonist ivuxolimab in advanced cancers. Germline values: CDR1 SGHRS, CDR2 YFSETQ. CDR3 length equals 15 residues. Trimming left V 0 bases short and J 8 bases short, with 14 bases between. TCRdb's copy holds only in-frame clones and misses some; the assay was immunoSEQ multiplex PCR. The sample shows 50,000 to 55,000 clones, around nine tenths of them seen only once. Whole-study results and caveats: At doses 0.1 to 3.0 mg/kg, CD4+ and CD8+ clones expanded. Relative to CD4+ cells, CD8+ T cells on average had more expanded clones.

This clone came up a few times. Its target is unknown. The TCR originated in an adult with an advanced solid tumor such as melanoma, head and neck, liver or kidney cancer. The source material was CD4+ or CD8+ T cells sorted from blood, sampled in a trial of the OX40 agonist ivuxolimab. The rearrangement links TRBV5-1 to TRBJ1-4, with D maybe TRBD1 (5 bases). In DNA form, the CDR3 reads TGCGCCAGCAGCTTGGATCTAGGGGCGCGGGAAAAACTGTTTTTT. It encodes CASSLDLGAREKLFF.